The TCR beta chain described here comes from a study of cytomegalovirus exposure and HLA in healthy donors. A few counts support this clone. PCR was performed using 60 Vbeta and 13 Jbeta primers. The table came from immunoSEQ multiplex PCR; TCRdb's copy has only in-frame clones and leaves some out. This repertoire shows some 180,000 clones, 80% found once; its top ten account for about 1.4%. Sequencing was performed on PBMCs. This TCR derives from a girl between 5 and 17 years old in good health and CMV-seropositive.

CDR3 amino acids: CASSGPTVSKLFF. In DNA form, the CDR3 reads TGTGCCAGCTCAGGGCCGACGGTTTCTAAACTGTTTTTT. The rearrangement links TRBV6-5 to TRBJ1-4; possible D gene TRBD1, 5 bases. The ends were cut back, 8 bases at V and 11 bases at J, with 18 bases in the middle. The V gene's germline CDR1 is MNHEY and CDR2 SVGAGI. The CDR3 covers 13 residues.